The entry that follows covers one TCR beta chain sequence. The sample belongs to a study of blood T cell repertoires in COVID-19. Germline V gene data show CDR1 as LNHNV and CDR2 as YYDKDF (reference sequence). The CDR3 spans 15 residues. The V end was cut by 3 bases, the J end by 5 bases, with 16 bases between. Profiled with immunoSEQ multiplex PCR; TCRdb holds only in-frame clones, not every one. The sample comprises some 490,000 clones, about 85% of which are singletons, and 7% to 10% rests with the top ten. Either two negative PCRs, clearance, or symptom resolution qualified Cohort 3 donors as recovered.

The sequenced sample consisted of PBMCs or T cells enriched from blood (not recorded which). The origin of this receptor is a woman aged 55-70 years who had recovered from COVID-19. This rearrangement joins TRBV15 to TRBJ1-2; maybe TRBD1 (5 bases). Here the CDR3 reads CATSSAGGGGYGYTF. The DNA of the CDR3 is TGTGCCACCAGCAGCGCTGGTGGGGGAGGGTATGGCTACACCTTC. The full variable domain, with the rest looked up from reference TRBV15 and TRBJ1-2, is DAMVIQNPRYQVTQFGKPVTLSCSQTLNHNVMYWYQQKSSQAPKLLFHYYDKDFNNEADTPDNFQSRRPNTSFCFLDIRSPGLGDTAMYLCATSSAGGGGYGYTFGSGTRLTVV.